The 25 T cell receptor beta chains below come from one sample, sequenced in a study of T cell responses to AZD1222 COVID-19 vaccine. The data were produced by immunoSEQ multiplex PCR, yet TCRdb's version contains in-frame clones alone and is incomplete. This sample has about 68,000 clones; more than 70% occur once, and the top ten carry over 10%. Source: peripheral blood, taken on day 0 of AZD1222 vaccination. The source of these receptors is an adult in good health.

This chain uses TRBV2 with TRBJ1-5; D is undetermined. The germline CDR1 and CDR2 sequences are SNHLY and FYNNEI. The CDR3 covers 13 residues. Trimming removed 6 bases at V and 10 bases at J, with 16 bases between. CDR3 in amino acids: CASSPDGSFPQHF. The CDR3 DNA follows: TGTGCCAGCAGCCCGGACGGTTCCTTTCCCCAGCATTTT. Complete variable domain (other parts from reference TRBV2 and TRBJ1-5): EPEVTQTPSHQVTQMGQEVILRCVPISNHLYFYWYRQILGQKVEFLVSFYNNEISEKSEIFDDQFSVERPDGSNFTLKIRSTKLEDSAMYFCASSPDGSFPQHFGDGTRLSIL.

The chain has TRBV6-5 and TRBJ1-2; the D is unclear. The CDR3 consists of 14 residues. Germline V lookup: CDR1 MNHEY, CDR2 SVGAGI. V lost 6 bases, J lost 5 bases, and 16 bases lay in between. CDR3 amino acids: CASRTGPAAYGYTF. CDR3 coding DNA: TGTGCCAGCAGAACCGGGCCCGCCGCATATGGCTACACCTTC.

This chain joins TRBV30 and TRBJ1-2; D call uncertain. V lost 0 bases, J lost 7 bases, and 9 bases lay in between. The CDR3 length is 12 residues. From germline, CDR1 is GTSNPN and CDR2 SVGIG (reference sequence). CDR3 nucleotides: TGTGCCTGGAGTGTACCGGGAATTGGCTACACCTTC. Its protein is CAWSVPGIGYTF.

The CDR3: CAWSGTVSNQPQHF. CDR3 in DNA: TGTGCCTGGAGTGGGACAGTGAGCAATCAGCCCCAGCATTTT. The chain links TRBV30 to TRBJ1-5; a weak D match, TRBD1 (6 bases). The CDR3 consists of 14 residues. Per the germline V gene, CDR1 is GTSNPN and CDR2 is SVGIG (reference sequence). Trimming shortened V by 1 base and J by 1 base, and 8 bases separated the two germline ends.

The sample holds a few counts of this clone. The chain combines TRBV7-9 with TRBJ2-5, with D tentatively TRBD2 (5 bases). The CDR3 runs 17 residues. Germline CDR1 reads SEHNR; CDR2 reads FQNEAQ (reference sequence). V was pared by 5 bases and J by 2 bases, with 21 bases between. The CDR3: CASSHSPLGGQQETQYF. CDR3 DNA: TGTGCCAGCAGCCACTCCCCACTTGGCGGGCAACAAGAGACCCAGTACTTC.

The CDR3 nucleotides are TGTGCCAGCAGCTCCGGGGGGGATTCACCCCTCCACTTT. Its translation is CASSSGGDSPLHF. The chain links TRBV5-4 to TRBJ1-6; possibly TRBD1 for D (5 bases). Trimming cost V 3 bases and J 8 bases, with 9 bases left between them. The CDR3 has 13 residues. The germline V gene encodes CDR1 SGHNT and CDR2 YYREEE (reference sequence).

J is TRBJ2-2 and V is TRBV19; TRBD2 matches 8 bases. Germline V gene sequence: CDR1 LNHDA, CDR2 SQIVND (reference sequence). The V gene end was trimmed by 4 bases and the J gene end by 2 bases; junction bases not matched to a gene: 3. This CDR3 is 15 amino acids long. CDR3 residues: CASSKAGGNTGELFF. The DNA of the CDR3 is TGTGCCAGTAGTAAGGCGGGGGGAAACACCGGGGAGCTGTTTTTT.

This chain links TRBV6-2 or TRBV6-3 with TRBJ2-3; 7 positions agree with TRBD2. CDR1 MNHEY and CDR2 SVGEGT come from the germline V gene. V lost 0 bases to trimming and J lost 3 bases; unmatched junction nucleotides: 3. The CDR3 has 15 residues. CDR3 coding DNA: TGTGCCAGCAGTTACTCACCCGGGGGGACAGATACGCAGTATTTT. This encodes CASSYSPGGTDTQYF.

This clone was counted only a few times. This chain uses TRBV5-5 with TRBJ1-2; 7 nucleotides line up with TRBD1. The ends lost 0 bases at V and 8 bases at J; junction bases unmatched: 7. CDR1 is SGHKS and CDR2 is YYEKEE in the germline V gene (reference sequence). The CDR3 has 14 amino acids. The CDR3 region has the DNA TGTGCCAGCAGCTTGGCCCCAGGGGGGATCGGCTACACCTTC. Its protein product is CASSLAPGGIGYTF.

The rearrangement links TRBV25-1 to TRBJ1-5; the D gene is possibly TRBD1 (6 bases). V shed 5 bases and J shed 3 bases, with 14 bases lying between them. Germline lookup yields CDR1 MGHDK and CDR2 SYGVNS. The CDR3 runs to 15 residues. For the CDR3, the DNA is TGTGCCAGCAGTCCCTCCACAGGGCTCAATCAGCCCCAGCATTTT. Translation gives CASSPSTGLNQPQHF.

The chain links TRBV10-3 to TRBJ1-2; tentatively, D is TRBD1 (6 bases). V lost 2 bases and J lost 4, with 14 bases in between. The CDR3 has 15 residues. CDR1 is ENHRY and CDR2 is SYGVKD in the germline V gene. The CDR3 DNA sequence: TGTGCCATCAGTGAGACTCGGACAGCTCGCTATGGCTACACCTTC. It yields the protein CAISETRTARYGYTF.

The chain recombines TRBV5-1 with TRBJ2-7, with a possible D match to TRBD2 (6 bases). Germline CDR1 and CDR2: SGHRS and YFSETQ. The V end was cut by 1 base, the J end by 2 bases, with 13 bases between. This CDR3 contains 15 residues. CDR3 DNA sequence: TGCGCCAGCAGCTTGTCCGCGGGGCAGGCCTACGAGCAGTACTTC. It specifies CASSLSAGQAYEQYF.

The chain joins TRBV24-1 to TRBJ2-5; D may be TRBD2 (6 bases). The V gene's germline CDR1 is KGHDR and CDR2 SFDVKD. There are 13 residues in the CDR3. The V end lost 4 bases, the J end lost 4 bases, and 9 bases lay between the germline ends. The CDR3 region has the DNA TGTGCCACCAGTGAAGCGGGTAGAGAGACCCAGTACTTC. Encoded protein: CATSEAGRETQYF.

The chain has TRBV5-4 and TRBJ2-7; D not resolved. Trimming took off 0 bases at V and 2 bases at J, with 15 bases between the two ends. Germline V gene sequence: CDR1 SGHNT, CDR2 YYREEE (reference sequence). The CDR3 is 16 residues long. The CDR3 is CASSLVPTAKTYEQYF. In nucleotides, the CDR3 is TGTGCCAGCAGCTTGGTTCCAACGGCGAAAACCTACGAGCAGTACTTC.

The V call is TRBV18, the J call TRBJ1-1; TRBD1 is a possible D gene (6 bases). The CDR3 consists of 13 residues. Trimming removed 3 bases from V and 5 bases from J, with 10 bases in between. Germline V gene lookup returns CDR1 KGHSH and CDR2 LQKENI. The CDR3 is CASSPSGETEAFF. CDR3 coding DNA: TGTGCCAGCTCACCTTCAGGGGAAACTGAAGCTTTCTTT.

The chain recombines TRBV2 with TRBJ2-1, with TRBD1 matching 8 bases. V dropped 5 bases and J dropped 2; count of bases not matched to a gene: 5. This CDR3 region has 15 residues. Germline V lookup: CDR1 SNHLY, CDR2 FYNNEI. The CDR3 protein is CASSTDRGPYNEQFF. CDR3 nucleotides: TGTGCCAGCAGTACCGACAGGGGCCCCTACAATGAGCAGTTCTTC.

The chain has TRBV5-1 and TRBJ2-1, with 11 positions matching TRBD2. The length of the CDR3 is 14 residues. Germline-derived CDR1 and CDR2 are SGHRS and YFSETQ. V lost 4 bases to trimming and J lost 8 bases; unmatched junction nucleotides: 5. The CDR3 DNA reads TGCGCCAGCAGCGGGACTAGCGGAGGGGATGAGCAGTTCTTC. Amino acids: CASSGTSGGDEQFF.

The CDR3 nucleotides are TGTGCCACCAGCAGAGGGCGGGGGGGTGGTCAGCCCCAGCATTTT. Its protein product is CATSRGRGGGQPQHF. The chain has TRBV15 and TRBJ1-5; TRBD1 is a possible D gene (5 bases). The CDR3 is made up of 15 amino acids. In germline, CDR1 is LNHNV, CDR2 YYDKDF (reference sequence). V was clipped by 1 base and J by 6 bases, with 13 bases between them.

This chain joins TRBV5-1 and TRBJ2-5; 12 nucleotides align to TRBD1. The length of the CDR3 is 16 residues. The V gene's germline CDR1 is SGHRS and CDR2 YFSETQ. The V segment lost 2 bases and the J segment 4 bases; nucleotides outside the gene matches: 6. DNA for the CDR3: TGCGCCAGCAGCTTAGGGACAGGGGGCAAGGGAGAGACCCAGTACTTC. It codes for CASSLGTGGKGETQYF.

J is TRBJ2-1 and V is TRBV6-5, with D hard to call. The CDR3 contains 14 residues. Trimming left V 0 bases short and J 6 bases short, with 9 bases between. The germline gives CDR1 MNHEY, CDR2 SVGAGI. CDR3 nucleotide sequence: TGTGCCAGCAGTTACTCTCACACCCTCAATGAGCAGTTCTTC. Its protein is CASSYSHTLNEQFF.

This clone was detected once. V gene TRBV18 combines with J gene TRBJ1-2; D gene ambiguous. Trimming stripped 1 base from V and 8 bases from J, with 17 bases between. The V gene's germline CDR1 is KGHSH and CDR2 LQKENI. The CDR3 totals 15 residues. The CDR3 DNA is TGTGCCAGCTCACCACGGCCACTATCTACTCAGGGCTACACCTTC. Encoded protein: CASSPRPLSTQGYTF.

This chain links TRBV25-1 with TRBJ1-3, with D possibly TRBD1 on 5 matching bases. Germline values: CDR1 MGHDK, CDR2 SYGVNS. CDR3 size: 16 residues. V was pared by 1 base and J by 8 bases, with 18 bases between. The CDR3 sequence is CASSELTGVGGDTIYF. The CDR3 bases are TGTGCCAGCAGTGAATTAACGGGAGTGGGGGGAGACACCATATATTTT.

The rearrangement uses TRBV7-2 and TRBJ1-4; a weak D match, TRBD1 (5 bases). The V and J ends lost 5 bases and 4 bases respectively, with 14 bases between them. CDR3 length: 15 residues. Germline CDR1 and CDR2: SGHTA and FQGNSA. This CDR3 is CASSPSGPLNEKLFF. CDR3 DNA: TGTGCCAGCAGCCCCTCGGGGCCACTTAATGAAAAACTGTTTTTT.

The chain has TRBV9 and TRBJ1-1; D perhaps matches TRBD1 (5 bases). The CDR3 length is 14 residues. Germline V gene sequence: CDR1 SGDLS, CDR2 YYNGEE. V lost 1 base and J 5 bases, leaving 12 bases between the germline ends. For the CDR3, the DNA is TGTGCCAGCAGCGTAACGCGCGGGGGAACTGAAGCTTTCTTT. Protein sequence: CASSVTRGGTEAFF. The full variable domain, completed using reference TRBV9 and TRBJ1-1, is DSGVTQTPKHLITATGQRVTLRCSPRSGDLSVYWYQQSLDQGLQFLIQYYNGEERAKGNILERFSAQQFPDLHSELNLSSLELGDSALYFCASSVTRGGTEAFFGQGTRLTVV.

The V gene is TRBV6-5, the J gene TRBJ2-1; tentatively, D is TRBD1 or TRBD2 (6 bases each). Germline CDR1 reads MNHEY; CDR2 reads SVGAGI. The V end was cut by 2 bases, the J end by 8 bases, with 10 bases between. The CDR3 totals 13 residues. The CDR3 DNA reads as TGTGCCAGCAGTTACGTTGGGGGGCATGAGCAGTTCTTC. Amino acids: CASSYVGGHEQFF.